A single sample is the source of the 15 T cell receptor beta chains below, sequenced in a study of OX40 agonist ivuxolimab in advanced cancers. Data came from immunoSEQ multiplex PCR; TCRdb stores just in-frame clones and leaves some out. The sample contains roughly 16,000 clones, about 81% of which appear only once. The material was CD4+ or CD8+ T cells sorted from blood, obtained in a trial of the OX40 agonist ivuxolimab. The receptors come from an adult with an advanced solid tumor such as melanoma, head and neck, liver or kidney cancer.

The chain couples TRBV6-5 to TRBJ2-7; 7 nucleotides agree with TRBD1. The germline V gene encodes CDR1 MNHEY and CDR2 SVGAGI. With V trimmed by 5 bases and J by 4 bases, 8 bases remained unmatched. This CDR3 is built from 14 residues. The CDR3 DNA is TGTGCCAGCAGTCGCCCGACAGGGATGTACGAGCAGTACTTC. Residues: CASSRPTGMYEQYF.

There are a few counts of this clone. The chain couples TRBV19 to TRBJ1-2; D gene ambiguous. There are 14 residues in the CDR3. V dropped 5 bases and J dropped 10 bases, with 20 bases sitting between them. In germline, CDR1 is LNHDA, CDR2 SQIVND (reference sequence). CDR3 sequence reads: CASSPSDGRPPYTF. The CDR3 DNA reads TGTGCCAGTAGTCCATCGGACGGCCGGCCTCCCTACACCTTC.

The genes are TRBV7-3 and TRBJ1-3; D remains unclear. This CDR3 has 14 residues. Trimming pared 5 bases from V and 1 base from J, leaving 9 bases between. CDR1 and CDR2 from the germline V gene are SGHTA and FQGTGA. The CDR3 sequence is CASSEWGSGNTIYF. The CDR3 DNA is TGTGCCAGCAGCGAATGGGGTTCTGGAAACACCATATATTTT. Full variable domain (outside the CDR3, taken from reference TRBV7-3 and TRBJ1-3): GAGVSQTPSNKVTEKGKYVELRCDPISGHTALYWYRQSLGQGPEFLIYFQGTGAADDSGLPNDRFFAVRPEGSVSTLKIQRTERGDSAVYLCASSEWGSGNTIYFGEGSWLTVV.

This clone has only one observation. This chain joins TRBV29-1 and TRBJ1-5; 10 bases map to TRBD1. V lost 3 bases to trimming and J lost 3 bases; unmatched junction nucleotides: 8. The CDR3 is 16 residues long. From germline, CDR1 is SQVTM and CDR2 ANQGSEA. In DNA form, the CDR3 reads TGCAGCGTTGATCGGGGACAGGGGAACCCCAATCAGCCCCAGCATTTT. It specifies CSVDRGQGNPNQPQHF.

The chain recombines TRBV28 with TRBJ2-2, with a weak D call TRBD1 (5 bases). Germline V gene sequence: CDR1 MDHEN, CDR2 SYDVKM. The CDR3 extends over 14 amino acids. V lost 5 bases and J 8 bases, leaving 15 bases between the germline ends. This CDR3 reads CASSRRTKMGELFF. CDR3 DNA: TGTGCCAGCAGTCGTCGGACAAAGATGGGGGAGCTGTTTTTT. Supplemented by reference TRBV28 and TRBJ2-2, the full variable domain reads DVKVTQSSRYLVKRTGEKVFLECVQDMDHENMFWYRQDPGLGLRLIYFSYDVKMKEKGDIPEGYSVSREKKERFSLILESASTNQTSMYLCASSRRTKMGELFFGEGSRLTVL.

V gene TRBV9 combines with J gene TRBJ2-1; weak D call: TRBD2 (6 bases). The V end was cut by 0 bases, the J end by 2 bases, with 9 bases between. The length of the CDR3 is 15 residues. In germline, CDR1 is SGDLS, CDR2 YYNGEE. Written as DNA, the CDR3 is TGTGCCAGCAGCGTAGGTGGCGGGACCTACAATGAGCAGTTCTTC. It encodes CASSVGGGTYNEQFF.

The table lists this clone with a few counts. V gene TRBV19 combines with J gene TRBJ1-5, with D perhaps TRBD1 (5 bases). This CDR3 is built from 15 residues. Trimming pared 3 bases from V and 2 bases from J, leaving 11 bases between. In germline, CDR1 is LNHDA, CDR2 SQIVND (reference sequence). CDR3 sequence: CASSMDLGGNQPQHF. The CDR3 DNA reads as TGTGCCAGTAGTATGGATCTAGGGGGCAATCAGCCCCAGCATTTT.

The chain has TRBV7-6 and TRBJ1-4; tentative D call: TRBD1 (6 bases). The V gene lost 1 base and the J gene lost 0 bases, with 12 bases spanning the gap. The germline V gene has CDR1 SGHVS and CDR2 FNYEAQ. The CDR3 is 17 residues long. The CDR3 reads CASSLEVDSATNEKLFF. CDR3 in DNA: TGTGCCAGCAGCTTAGAGGTGGACAGTGCAACTAATGAAAAACTGTTTTTT.

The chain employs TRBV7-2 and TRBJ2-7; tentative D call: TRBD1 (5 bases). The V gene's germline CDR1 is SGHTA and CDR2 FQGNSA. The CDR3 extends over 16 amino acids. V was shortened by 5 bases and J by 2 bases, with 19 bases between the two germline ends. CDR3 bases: TGTGCCAGCAGCCTCGCCTCAGGGCCCAGGACCTACGAGCAGTACTTC. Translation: CASSLASGPRTYEQYF. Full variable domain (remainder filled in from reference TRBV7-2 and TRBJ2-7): GAGVSQSPSNKVTEKGKDVELRCDPISGHTALYWYRQSLGQGLEFLIYFQGNSAPDKSGLPSDRFSAERTGGSVSTLTIQRTQQEDSAVYLCASSLASGPRTYEQYFGPGTRLTVT.

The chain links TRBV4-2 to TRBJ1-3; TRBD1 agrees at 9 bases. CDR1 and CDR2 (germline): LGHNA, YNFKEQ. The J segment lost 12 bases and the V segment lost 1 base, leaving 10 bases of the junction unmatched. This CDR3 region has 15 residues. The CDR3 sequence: CASSQGQGGVSGIYF. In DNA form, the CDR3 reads TGTGCCAGCAGCCAAGGACAGGGGGGCGTTTCCGGCATATATTTT.

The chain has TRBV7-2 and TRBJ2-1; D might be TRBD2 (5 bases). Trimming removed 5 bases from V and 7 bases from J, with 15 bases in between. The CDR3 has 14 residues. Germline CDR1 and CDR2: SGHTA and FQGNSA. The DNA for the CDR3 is TGTGCCAGCAGCCGTTGGGAGAGTCAGAATGAGCAGTTCTTC. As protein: CASSRWESQNEQFF. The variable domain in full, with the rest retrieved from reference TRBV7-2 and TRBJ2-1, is GAGVSQSPSNKVTEKGKDVELRCDPISGHTALYWYRQSLGQGLEFLIYFQGNSAPDKSGLPSDRFSAERTGGSVSTLTIQRTQQEDSAVYLCASSRWESQNEQFFGPGTRLTVL.

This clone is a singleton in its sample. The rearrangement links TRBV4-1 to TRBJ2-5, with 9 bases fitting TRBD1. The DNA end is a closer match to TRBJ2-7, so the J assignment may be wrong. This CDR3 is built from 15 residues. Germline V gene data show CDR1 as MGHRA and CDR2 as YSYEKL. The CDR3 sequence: CASSQEDRGGYEQYF. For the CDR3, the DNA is TGCGCCAGCAGCCAAGAGGACAGGGGAGGCTACGAGCAGTACTTC.

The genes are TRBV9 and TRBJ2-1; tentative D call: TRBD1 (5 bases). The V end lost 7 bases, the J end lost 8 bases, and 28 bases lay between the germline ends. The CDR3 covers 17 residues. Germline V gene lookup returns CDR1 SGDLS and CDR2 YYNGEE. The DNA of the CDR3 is TGTGCCAGCCTAGGGGAAGGTTTGACCGGAACCCTCGATGAGCAGTTCTTC. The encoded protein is CASLGEGLTGTLDEQFF.

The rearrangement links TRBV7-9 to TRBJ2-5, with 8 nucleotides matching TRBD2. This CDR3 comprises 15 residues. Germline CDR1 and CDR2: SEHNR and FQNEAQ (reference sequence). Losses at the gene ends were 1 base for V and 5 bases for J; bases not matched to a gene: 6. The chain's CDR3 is CASSLDGRATETQYF. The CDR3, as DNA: TGTGCCAGCAGCTTAGACGGGAGGGCGACGGAGACCCAGTACTTC.

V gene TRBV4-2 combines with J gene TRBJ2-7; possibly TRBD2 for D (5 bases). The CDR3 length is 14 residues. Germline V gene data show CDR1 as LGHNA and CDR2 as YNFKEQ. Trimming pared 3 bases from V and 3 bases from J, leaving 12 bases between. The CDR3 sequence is CASSQSELGYEQYF. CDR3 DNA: TGTGCCAGCAGCCAGTCAGAACTAGGCTACGAGCAGTACTTC.